One sample yielded the 17 T cell receptor beta chains listed below, sequenced in a study of CD8+CD57+ T cells in acquired aplastic anemia. The authors sequenced patients whose flow cytometry had shown CD8+CD57+ cell expansion. The TCR beta profiling, which covered VDJ combination and CDR3 sequence, was carried out using genomic DNA as the template. One entry per CDR3 protein, called by TCRdb with MiXCR from the reads. Here the sample spans roughly 150,000 distinct CDR3 sequences, 45% to 55% being singletons. The source material was sorted CD4+, CD8+, or CD8+CD57+ T cells (not recorded which) from PBMCs. These receptors all stem from a human donor with aplastic anemia.

This rearrangement joins TRBV20-1 to TRBJ1-1; possibly TRBD1 for D (6 bases). V was pared by 8 bases and J by 2 bases, with 12 bases between. The CDR3 runs to 12 residues. From germline, CDR1 is DFQATT and CDR2 SNEGSKA (reference sequence). The CDR3 reads CSYGDTNTEAFF. CDR3 DNA sequence: TGCAGTTACGGGGACACAAACACTGAAGCTTTCTTT.

The chain carries TRBV10-1 and TRBJ2-1; the match to TRBD2 covers 13 bases. From germline, CDR1 is WNHNN and CDR2 SYGVQD (reference sequence). This CDR3 contains 14 residues. J gave up 10 bases and V 4 bases, and 4 bases lay outside the gene matches. In nucleotides, the CDR3 is TGCGCCAGCAGTGCGGGACTAGCGGGACAGGAGCAGTTCTTC. Encoded protein: CASSAGLAGQEQFF.

In its sample, this clonotype was seen many times. The chain carries TRBV6-5 and TRBJ1-1; D gene uncertain. Germline CDR1 and CDR2: MNHEY and SVGAGI. The V and J ends lost 0 bases and 5 bases respectively, with 10 bases between them. CDR3 length equals 14 residues. CDR3 DNA sequence: TGTGCCAGCAGTTACTCGGCCCTAGGGACTGAAGCTTTCTTT. Amino acids: CASSYSALGTEAFF.

The chain carries TRBV5-8 and TRBJ1-5; tentative D call: TRBD1 (5 bases). Per the germline V gene, CDR1 is SGHTS and CDR2 is YDEGEE. The CDR3 is made up of 15 amino acids. The V end lost 8 bases, the J end lost 0 bases, and 15 bases lay between the germline ends. The CDR3: CASSPGRYSNQPQHF. The DNA for the CDR3 is TGTGCCAGTAGCCCGGGACGGTATAGCAATCAGCCCCAGCATTTT.

This clonotype has a handful of counts. As DNA, the CDR3 is TGTGCCAGCAGTGAATGGGGGGAGTCTTACTCACCCCTCCACTTT. It is translated as CASSEWGESYSPLHF. The chain joins TRBV25-1 to TRBJ1-6, with D possibly matching TRBD1 (5 bases). The CDR3 is made up of 15 amino acids. Germline lookup yields CDR1 MGHDK and CDR2 SYGVNS. The ends were cut back, 1 base at V and 10 bases at J, with 14 bases in the middle. Supplemented by reference TRBV25-1 and TRBJ1-6, the full variable domain reads EADIYQTPRYLVIGTGKKITLECSQTMGHDKMYWYQQDPGMELHLIHYSYGVNSTEKGDLSSESTVSRIRTEHFPLTLESARPSHTSQYLCASSEWGESYSPLHFGNGTRLTVT.

The chain uses TRBV10-3 and TRBJ2-7, with TRBD1 matching over 10 bases. V shed 0 bases, J shed 3 bases, and the junction held 2 bases outside the gene matches. This CDR3 has 15 residues. CDR1 and CDR2 (germline): ENHRY, SYGVKD. CDR3 residues: CAISESGQGFYEQYF. Here the CDR3 DNA reads TGTGCCATCAGTGAGTCGGGACAGGGGTTCTACGAGCAGTACTTC.

This rearrangement joins TRBV28 to TRBJ1-2; 9 bases map to TRBD1. After removal of 2 bases from V and 8 bases from J, the junction contained 6 bases not matched to a gene. The CDR3 covers 14 residues. Looked up from germline, CDR1 is MDHEN and CDR2 is SYDVKM. This CDR3 is CASSLGTGLGGYTF. For the CDR3, the DNA is TGTGCCAGCAGTTTAGGGACAGGGTTGGGCGGCTACACCTTC.

The rearrangement uses TRBV15 and TRBJ1-2; TRBD1 might be the D (5 bases). Per germline, CDR1 LNHNV and CDR2 YYDKDF (reference sequence). Trimming removed 0 bases from V and 6 bases from J, with 17 bases in between. The CDR3 extends over 16 amino acids. CDR3 in amino acids: CATSRDHEVVGDGYTF. In DNA form, the CDR3 reads TGTGCCACCAGCAGAGATCATGAGGTTGTGGGGGATGGCTACACCTTC.

In its sample, this clonotype was seen many times. V is TRBV5-8 and J is TRBJ2-3, with 11 bases aligning to TRBD2. With 7 bases clipped from V and 4 bases from J, the junction kept 2 bases outside the gene matches. The germline CDR1 and CDR2 sequences are SGHTS and YDEGEE. The CDR3 has 13 residues. The CDR3: CASQLAGADTQYF. The CDR3, as DNA: TGTGCCAGCCAACTAGCGGGAGCAGATACGCAGTATTTT.

The chain couples TRBV7-2 to TRBJ2-7, with D unresolved. The germline V gene has CDR1 SGHTA and CDR2 FQGNSA. This CDR3 contains 11 residues. Trimming shortened V by 2 bases and J by 6 bases, and 5 bases separated the two germline ends. The CDR3 protein is CASSLLVEQYF. Here the CDR3 DNA reads TGTGCCAGCAGCTTACTAGTCGAGCAGTACTTC.

A remark on this clonotype: A much more abundant neighbour one base away suggests this may be a read error. Since the CDR3 does not end with the conserved phenylalanine or tryptophan, this likely comes from a read error. The rearrangement links TRBV2 to TRBJ2-1; D is ambiguous. V was pared by 6 bases and J by 7 bases, with 16 bases between. Germline CDR1 is SNHLY and CDR2 is FYNNEI. The CDR3 has 14 residues. CDR3 in DNA: TGTGCCAGCAGCCAAGACTCCGTGAGGAATGAGCAGTTCCTC. Encoded protein: CASSQDSVRNEQFL.

This clonotype was detected many times. V and J are TRBV5-1 and TRBJ2-7, with a weak D call TRBD2 (6 bases). Trimming cost V 0 bases and J 5 bases, with 9 bases left between them. Per the germline V gene, CDR1 is SGHRS and CDR2 is YFSETQ. The CDR3 is 13 residues long. CDR3 protein: CASSLVTGDEQYF. The CDR3 bases are TGCGCCAGCAGCTTGGTTACGGGAGACGAGCAGTACTTC.

V and J are TRBV18 and TRBJ1-4; 10 bases are a match to TRBD1. Germline V CDR1 and CDR2: KGHSH, LQKENI. This CDR3 spans 15 amino acids. Trimming removed 3 bases from V and 5 bases from J; junction bases left unmatched: 3. CDR3 residues: CASSPRGQGNEKLFF. The CDR3 coding sequence is TGTGCCAGCTCACCCCGGGGACAGGGGAATGAAAAACTGTTTTTT.

Ten or more counts support this clonotype. The chain has TRBV6-1 and TRBJ1-2; D gene uncertain. The CDR3 length is 14 residues. The ends were cut back, 6 bases at V and 4 bases at J, with 15 bases in the middle. Germline CDR1 MNHNS, CDR2 SASEGT. As DNA, the CDR3 is TGTGCCAGCAGACGGACTATGGAGGGCTATGGCTACACCTTC. Translating it yields CASRRTMEGYGYTF.

This clonotype has ten or more counts. The V and J genes are TRBV5-4 and TRBJ2-3; 7 bases agree with TRBD2. Germline V gene sequence: CDR1 SGHNT, CDR2 YYREEE (reference sequence). CDR3 size: 17 residues. The V gene end was trimmed by 4 bases and the J gene end by 0 bases; junction bases not matched to a gene: 11. Written as DNA, the CDR3 is TGTGCCAGCAGCCCCAAGACTAGCTCGACTAGCACAGATACGCAGTATTTT. Protein sequence: CASSPKTSSTSTDTQYF.

On this clonotype: Compared with germline, one end of the junction differs, possibly owing to a read error. V usage is TRBV6-5 and J usage is TRBJ2-2; tentative D call: TRBD2 (5 bases). This CDR3 has 16 amino acids. The V gene's germline CDR1 is MNHEY and CDR2 SVGAGI. The CDR3 DNA is TGTGCCAGCAGTTACTATTCCAGTGCGAACACCGGGGAGCTGTTCTTT. The encoded protein is CASSYYSSANTGELFF.

This clonotype was counted at least ten times. The chain carries TRBV19 and TRBJ1-5; no definite D call. CDR1 and CDR2 (germline): LNHDA, SQIVND (reference sequence). Trimming removed 6 bases at V and 7 bases at J, with 13 bases between. The CDR3 covers 13 residues. The CDR3 sequence is CASSEVVAQPQHF. CDR3 nucleotides: TGTGCCAGTAGCGAAGTTGTGGCGCAGCCCCAGCATTTT.